Each of the 13 T cell receptor beta chains below was sequenced from the same sample in a study of blood T cell repertoires in COVID-19. Clones were sequenced by immunoSEQ multiplex PCR, and TCRdb holds only the in-frame ones, with some missing. The profile shows 350,000 or so clones, 89% of them singletons. The sequenced sample consisted of peripheral blood. These receptors were collected from a woman aged 60-75 years with COVID-19, enrolled during active disease.

The V gene is TRBV19, the J gene TRBJ2-1; a weak D match, TRBD2 (6 bases). V dropped 9 bases and J dropped 7 bases, with 22 bases sitting between them. This CDR3 region has 15 residues. Germline values: CDR1 LNHDA, CDR2 SQIVND (reference sequence). The CDR3 here is CASIPRASARNEQFF. DNA for the CDR3: TGTGCCAGCATCCCCCGGGCTAGCGCCCGGAATGAGCAGTTCTTC.

The V gene is TRBV4-1, the J gene TRBJ2-7; TRBD2 aligns across 9 bases. Germline V gene data show CDR1 as MGHRA and CDR2 as YSYEKL. The CDR3 totals 15 residues. V lost 1 base to trimming and J lost 1 base; unmatched junction nucleotides: 2. In DNA, the CDR3 is TGCGCCAGCAGCCAAGGAGCGGGGGGTTCCTACGAGCAGTACTTC. Protein product: CASSQGAGGSYEQYF.

The chain employs TRBV18 and TRBJ1-1; TRBD1 agrees at 8 bases. Trimming at V came to 6 bases and at J to 4 bases, leaving 4 bases not matched to a gene. The CDR3 loop spans 13 amino acids. Germline CDR1 KGHSH, CDR2 LQKENI. CDR3 protein: CASSSQGGTEAFF. The CDR3 region has the DNA TGTGCCAGCTCGTCACAGGGGGGCACTGAAGCTTTCTTT.

This chain joins TRBV28 and TRBJ2-3; 15 bases align to TRBD2. The CDR3 contains 17 residues. V was clipped by 6 bases and J by 4 bases; unmatched bases: 8. Germline assignment: CDR1 MDHEN and CDR2 SYDVKM. CDR3 bases: TGTGCCAGCAGCCGGACTAGCGGGGGGGCCGGGGCAGATACGCAGTATTTT. Translated: CASSRTSGGAGADTQYF. The full variable domain, in which reference TRBV28 and TRBJ2-3 provide the parts outside the CDR3, is DVKVTQSSRYLVKRTGEKVFLECVQDMDHENMFWYRQDPGLGLRLIYFSYDVKMKEKGDIPEGYSVSREKKERFSLILESASTNQTSMYLCASSRTSGGAGADTQYFGPGTRLTVL.

The V and J genes are TRBV28 and TRBJ1-2; TRBD1 agrees at 7 bases. V dropped 2 bases and J dropped 5; count of bases not matched to a gene: 8. The CDR3 length is 15 residues. Germline-derived CDR1 and CDR2 are MDHEN and SYDVKM. CDR3: CASSLGRQGWYGYTF. The CDR3 DNA sequence: TGTGCCAGCAGTTTAGGTCGACAGGGTTGGTATGGCTACACCTTC.

The chain is built from TRBV2 and TRBJ1-5, with 7 bases fitting TRBD1. V trimming: 6 bases; J trimming: 7 bases; junction bases outside the gene matches: 18. CDR3 size: 17 residues. The germline V gene has CDR1 SNHLY and CDR2 FYNNEI. The CDR3 reads CASRLSFGQARSQPQHF. The CDR3 nucleotides read TGTGCCAGCAGGCTATCCTTTGGACAGGCTCGATCGCAGCCCCAGCATTTT.

The rearrangement joins TRBV19 to TRBJ1-1; 10 bases fit TRBD1. This CDR3 has 15 amino acids. CDR1 and CDR2 (germline): LNHDA, SQIVND (reference sequence). V was clipped by 6 bases and J by 3 bases; unmatched bases: 7. CDR3 protein: CASRRTGTGDTEAFF. The CDR3 nucleotides are TGTGCCAGTAGGCGGACCGGGACAGGGGACACTGAAGCTTTCTTT.

J is TRBJ1-1 and V is TRBV3-1 (or the pseudogene TRBV3-2); no firm D call. CDR1 is LGHDT, CDR2 YNNKEL, per germline (reference sequence). The CDR3 is 14 residues long. The V and J ends lost 4 bases and 6 bases respectively, with 15 bases between them. DNA of the CDR3: TGTGCCAGCAGCCTCAGCGGAAGCGGGGCTGAAGCTTTCTTT. Translating gives CASSLSGSGAEAFF.

The genes are TRBV6-6 and TRBJ2-1, with 9 nucleotides matching TRBD1. V trimming: 2 bases; J trimming: 12 bases; junction bases outside the gene matches: 14. The CDR3 covers 16 residues. The germline CDR1 and CDR2 sequences are MNHNY and SVGAGI (reference sequence). The CDR3 sequence: CASSYASGTGTAGQFF. For the CDR3, the DNA is TGTGCCAGCAGTTACGCCTCCGGGACAGGGACCGCTGGGCAGTTCTTC.

The chain combines TRBV2 with TRBJ1-5; D not certain. Germline V CDR1 and CDR2: SNHLY, FYNNEI. V shed 3 bases and J shed 2 bases, with 8 bases lying between them. This CDR3 comprises 14 residues. The CDR3 spells CASSEVRGNQPQHF. Here the CDR3 DNA reads TGTGCCAGCAGTGAGGTCCGGGGCAATCAGCCCCAGCATTTT.

The chain uses TRBV3-1 (or the pseudogene TRBV3-2) and TRBJ2-7; D may be TRBD2 (6 bases). The CDR3 consists of 14 residues. V lost 4 bases and J 4 bases, leaving 14 bases between the germline ends. CDR1 and CDR2 from the germline V gene are LGHDT and YNNKEL (reference sequence). CDR3 DNA: TGTGCCAGCAGCCTGACGGGGGAGAGGTACGAGCAGTACTTC. It yields the protein CASSLTGERYEQYF.

This clone has a single count. The chain recombines TRBV6-1 with TRBJ1-6, with TRBD1 as a possible D gene (5 bases). Germline V gene data show CDR1 as MNHNS and CDR2 as SASEGT. The CDR3 runs 16 residues. Trimming stripped 3 bases from V and 6 bases from J, with 15 bases between. DNA of the CDR3: TGTGCCAGCAGTGATGGCGGGGGGGAGTTTAATTCACCCCTCCACTTT. As protein: CASSDGGGEFNSPLHF.

A word on this clone: At one end, the junction sequence differs from germline, possibly due to a read error. The genes are TRBV5-6 and TRBJ1-6; D not certain. Germline CDR1 reads SGHDT; CDR2 reads YYEEEE. The CDR3 runs 16 residues. CDR3 nucleotides: TGTGCCAGCAGCTTTCTTGGGGAGATAAGGAATTCAGCCCTCCACTTT. It yields the protein CASSFLGEIRNSALHF.